This entry lists 21 T cell receptor beta chains sequenced from one sample in a study of blood T cell repertoires in COVID-19 (dated by TCRdb to 2020 to 2021). Receptors were amplified or captured by the immunoSEQ multiplex PCR assay. TCRdb carries this immuneACCESS record with in-frame sequences only. Its versions omit some clonotypes, under half of them owing to an unresolved V gene in the studies checked, with the rest unexplained. The sample yields around 130,000 clones; less than 85% were counted once. The ten top clones hold 9% to 15% of the sample. The specimen was peripheral blood. Receptors originate from a woman aged 55-70 years with acute or convalescent COVID-19.

The chain has TRBV7-8 and TRBJ2-5; 7 bases map to TRBD1. Germline V lookup: CDR1 SGHVS, CDR2 FQNEAQ. This CDR3 contains 14 residues. V was clipped by 5 bases and J by 4 bases; unmatched bases: 7. DNA of the CDR3: TGTGCCAGCAGCCGAGACAGGGTACGAGAGACCCAGTACTTC. Translated, it gives CASSRDRVRETQYF. The variable domain in full, with the rest retrieved from reference TRBV7-8 and TRBJ2-5, is GAGVSQSPRYKVAKRGQDVALRCDPISGHVSLFWYQQALGQGPEFLTYFQNEAQLDKSGLPSDRFFAERPEGSVSTLKIQRTQQEDSAVYLCASSRDRVRETQYFGPGTRLLVL.

This clone has just a few counts. This chain connects TRBV2 to TRBJ1-3, with no clear D. This CDR3 contains 14 residues. V was shortened by 10 bases and J by 4 bases, with 17 bases between the two germline ends. CDR1 and CDR2 (germline): SNHLY, FYNNEI. CDR3 DNA sequence: TGTGCCATCCCAAAAACCCGAGGAGGAAACACCATATATTTT. This codes for CAIPKTRGGNTIYF.

The V call is TRBV3-1 (or the pseudogene TRBV3-2), the J call TRBJ2-3, with TRBD2 identical over 13 bases. Germline trimming cut 4 bases from V and 1 base from J; bases unmatched to any gene: 8. This CDR3 has 18 residues. Germline V gene lookup returns CDR1 LGHDT and CDR2 YNNKEL (reference sequence). The CDR3 protein is CASSRGTSGARGTDTQYF. For the CDR3, the DNA is TGTGCCAGCAGCCGCGGGACTAGCGGGGCTCGGGGCACAGATACGCAGTATTTT.

The chain uses TRBV5-1 and TRBJ2-5; D not certain. Germline V gives CDR1 SGHRS, CDR2 YFSETQ. The germline V and J ends were trimmed by 4 bases and 0 bases, with 4 bases remaining between them. The CDR3 contains 12 residues. The CDR3 region has the DNA TGCGCCAGCAGCCCCGACCAAGAGACCCAGTACTTC. Translation gives CASSPDQETQYF.

This clone has just one count. This chain links TRBV15 with TRBJ1-2; TRBD1 matches at 7 bases. V gave up 2 bases and J gave up 5 bases; unmatched junction bases: 5. There are 14 residues in the CDR3. Germline loops: CDR1 LNHNV, CDR2 YYDKDF (reference sequence). CDR3 sequence reads: CATSRLGQQYGYTF. The CDR3 DNA follows: TGTGCCACCAGCAGATTGGGACAGCAGTATGGCTACACCTTC.

The J gene is TRBJ1-2, the V gene TRBV2; D remains ambiguous. This CDR3 comprises 13 residues. Germline V gene data show CDR1 as SNHLY and CDR2 as FYNNEI. V was pared by 8 bases and J by 1 base, with 11 bases between. The CDR3 here is CASHRTNNYGYTF. The DNA of the CDR3 is TGTGCCAGCCACCGAACTAATAACTATGGCTACACCTTC. Filled out from reference TRBV2 and TRBJ1-2, the complete variable domain reads EPEVTQTPSHQVTQMGQEVILRCVPISNHLYFYWYRQILGQKVEFLVSFYNNEISEKSEIFDDQFSVERPDGSNFTLKIRSTKLEDSAMYFCASHRTNNYGYTFGSGTRLTVV.

This clone was counted once. The rearrangement joins TRBV4-1 to TRBJ1-3; D is ambiguous. Deletions cut 3 bases from V and 7 bases from J, with 10 bases between. Germline-derived CDR1 and CDR2 are MGHRA and YSYEKL. CDR3 size: 13 residues. The CDR3 DNA follows: TGCGCCAGCAGCCAGGGAGTAAGCAACACCATATATTTT. Translated: CASSQGVSNTIYF.

The chain employs TRBV5-1 and TRBJ2-7, with D maybe TRBD2 (6 bases). Germline V gene lookup returns CDR1 SGHRS and CDR2 YFSETQ. This CDR3 spans 14 amino acids. V lost 2 bases and J lost 1, with 10 bases in between. The CDR3 loop reads CASSFGGFSYEQYF. For the CDR3, the DNA is TGCGCCAGCAGCTTTGGGGGGTTTTCCTACGAGCAGTACTTC.

J is TRBJ1-1 and V is TRBV7-6; D is possibly TRBD1 (6 bases). Trimming removed 4 bases from V and 0 bases from J, with 21 bases in between. This CDR3 is 18 amino acids long. CDR1 and CDR2 from the germline V gene are SGHVS and FNYEAQ. Here the CDR3 reads CASSSLQGRREVNTEAFF. The CDR3 region has the DNA TGTGCCAGCAGCTCCCTACAGGGACGTCGAGAAGTGAACACTGAAGCTTTCTTT. The variable domain in full, completed from reference TRBV7-6 and TRBJ1-1, reads GAGVSQSPRYKVTKRGQDVALRCDPISGHVSLYWYRQALGQGPEFLTYFNYEAQQDKSGLPNDRFSAERPEGSISTLTIQRTEQRDSAMYRCASSSLQGRREVNTEAFFGQGTRLTVV.

The CDR3 loop is CASSTQGREAFF. In DNA, the CDR3 is TGTGCCAGTAGTACCCAGGGAAGGGAAGCTTTCTTT. The rearrangement links TRBV19 to TRBJ1-1, with D tentatively TRBD1 (5 bases). The CDR3 totals 12 residues. The germline CDR1 and CDR2 sequences are LNHDA and SQIVND (reference sequence). Trimming left V 4 bases short and J 8 bases short, with 11 bases between.

This clone was counted once. The chain uses TRBV19 and TRBJ1-2, with 7 nucleotides matching TRBD1. This CDR3 spans 16 amino acids. The J segment lost 4 bases and the V segment lost 3 bases, leaving 11 bases of the junction unmatched. CDR1 and CDR2 from the germline V gene are LNHDA and SQIVND (reference sequence). The CDR3 reads CASSMSGTVPIYGYTF. As DNA, the CDR3 is TGTGCCAGTAGTATGTCTGGGACAGTGCCGATCTATGGCTACACCTTC. The full variable domain, in which reference TRBV19 and TRBJ1-2 provide the parts outside the CDR3, is DGGITQSPKYLFRKEGQNVTLSCEQNLNHDAMYWYRQDPGQGLRLIYYSQIVNDFQKGDIAEGYSVSREKKESFPLTVTSAQKNPTAFYLCASSMSGTVPIYGYTFGSGTRLTVV.

This clone was counted a few times. V is TRBV24-1 and J is TRBJ1-1, with D tentatively TRBD1 (5 bases). The CDR3 runs 14 residues. V was shortened by 7 bases and J by 0 bases, with 11 bases between the two germline ends. Germline CDR1 is KGHDR and CDR2 is SFDVKD. CDR3 residues: CATRAGGLNTEAFF. The CDR3 region has the DNA TGTGCCACCAGGGCCGGGGGATTGAACACTGAAGCTTTCTTT.

This clone has only one observation. The rearrangement links TRBV2 to TRBJ1-6; tentatively, D is TRBD1 (6 bases). The CDR3 sequence is 17 residues long. Per the germline V gene, CDR1 is SNHLY and CDR2 is FYNNEI. V was cut by 6 bases and J by 7 bases, with 22 bases left in between. In DNA, the CDR3 is TGTGCCAGCAGCGTTCGACGGGGGGCACGAACCAATTCACCCCTCCACTTT. Translated: CASSVRRGARTNSPLHF. The entire variable domain, with the rest obtained from reference TRBV2 and TRBJ1-6, is as follows: EPEVTQTPSHQVTQMGQEVILRCVPISNHLYFYWYRQILGQKVEFLVSFYNNEISEKSEIFDDQFSVERPDGSNFTLKIRSTKLEDSAMYFCASSVRRGARTNSPLHFGNGTRLTVT.

The chain carries TRBV14 and TRBJ1-1; 8 nucleotides line up with TRBD1. Germline assignment: CDR1 SGHDN and CDR2 FVKESK. The CDR3 length is 13 residues. After removal of 4 bases from V and 6 bases from J, the junction contained 4 bases not matched to a gene. This chain's CDR3 is CASSPDRASEAFF. The CDR3 DNA sequence: TGTGCCAGCAGCCCGGACAGGGCTTCTGAAGCTTTCTTT. Looking up the rest from reference TRBV14 and TRBJ1-1 gives the full variable domain: EAGVTQFPSHSVIEKGQTVTLRCDPISGHDNLYWYRRVMGKEIKFLLHFVKESKQDESGMPNNRFLAERTGGTYSTLKVQPAELEDSGVYFCASSPDRASEAFFGQGTRLTVV.

The gene calls are TRBV28 and TRBJ1-1; D not certain. CDR1 and CDR2 (germline): MDHEN, SYDVKM. Between the trimmed V and J ends, which lost 6 bases and 5 bases, there was a span of 7 bases. The CDR3 consists of 11 residues. Here the CDR3 DNA reads TGTGCCAGCAGCGTGCTAACTGAAGCTTTCTTT. Its protein is CASSVLTEAFF.

This sequence joins TRBV7-8 and TRBJ2-5; D perhaps matches TRBD1 (5 bases). The CDR3 totals 14 residues. V lost 6 bases to trimming and J lost 4 bases, with 15 bases between them. Per the germline V gene, CDR1 is SGHVS and CDR2 is FQNEAQ. The CDR3 spells CASSKLTQGETQYF. CDR3 coding DNA: TGTGCCAGCAGTAAGCTTACGCAGGGAGAGACCCAGTACTTC.

The V and J genes are TRBV10-1 and TRBJ2-5; 9 bases line up with TRBD2. Trimming at V came to 5 bases and at J to 5 bases, leaving 12 bases not matched to a gene. There are 16 residues in the CDR3. The V gene's germline CDR1 is WNHNN and CDR2 SYGVQD (reference sequence). The CDR3, as DNA: TGCGCCAGCAGTAATAGCGGGGGAGGCGGTTTGGAGACCCAGTACTTC. Translating it yields CASSNSGGGGLETQYF.

V is TRBV27 and J is TRBJ1-2; 8 bases align to TRBD1. Looked up from germline, CDR1 is MNHEY and CDR2 is SMNVEV (reference sequence). This CDR3 comprises 15 residues. Trimming cost V 6 bases and J 0 bases; bases outside gene matches: 6. CDR3 coding DNA: TGTGCCAGCAGGACCCTGGGACAGGCTAACTATGGCTACACCTTC. It encodes CASRTLGQANYGYTF.

The chain is built from TRBV5-1 and TRBJ1-6; 9 nucleotides match TRBD1. This CDR3 has 18 amino acids. Germline V gene data show CDR1 as SGHRS and CDR2 as YFSETQ. The V segment lost 2 bases and the J segment 7 bases; nucleotides outside the gene matches: 13. The CDR3: CASSFRQGEHLYNSPLHF. CDR3 nucleotides: TGCGCCAGCAGCTTCAGACAGGGGGAACACCTCTACAATTCACCCCTCCACTTT.

The CDR3 is CATGGLAGGFTGELFF. The CDR3, as DNA: TGTGCCACCGGCGGGCTAGCGGGGGGATTCACCGGGGAGCTGTTTTTT. This chain links TRBV19 with TRBJ2-2; 11 nucleotides line up with TRBD2. V shed 10 bases, J shed 4 bases, and the junction held 11 bases outside the gene matches. Germline-derived CDR1 and CDR2 are LNHDA and SQIVND (reference sequence). The CDR3 has 16 amino acids.

This chain uses TRBV5-8 with TRBJ2-4, with D possibly being TRBD2 (6 bases). With 6 bases removed from V and 0 bases from J, the gap between germline ends came to 16 bases. The V gene's germline CDR1 is SGHTS and CDR2 YDEGEE. The CDR3 spans 16 residues. Here the CDR3 reads CASNKRREPAKNIQYF. The CDR3 nucleotides are TGTGCCAGCAACAAGAGGAGGGAACCAGCCAAAAACATTCAGTACTTC.